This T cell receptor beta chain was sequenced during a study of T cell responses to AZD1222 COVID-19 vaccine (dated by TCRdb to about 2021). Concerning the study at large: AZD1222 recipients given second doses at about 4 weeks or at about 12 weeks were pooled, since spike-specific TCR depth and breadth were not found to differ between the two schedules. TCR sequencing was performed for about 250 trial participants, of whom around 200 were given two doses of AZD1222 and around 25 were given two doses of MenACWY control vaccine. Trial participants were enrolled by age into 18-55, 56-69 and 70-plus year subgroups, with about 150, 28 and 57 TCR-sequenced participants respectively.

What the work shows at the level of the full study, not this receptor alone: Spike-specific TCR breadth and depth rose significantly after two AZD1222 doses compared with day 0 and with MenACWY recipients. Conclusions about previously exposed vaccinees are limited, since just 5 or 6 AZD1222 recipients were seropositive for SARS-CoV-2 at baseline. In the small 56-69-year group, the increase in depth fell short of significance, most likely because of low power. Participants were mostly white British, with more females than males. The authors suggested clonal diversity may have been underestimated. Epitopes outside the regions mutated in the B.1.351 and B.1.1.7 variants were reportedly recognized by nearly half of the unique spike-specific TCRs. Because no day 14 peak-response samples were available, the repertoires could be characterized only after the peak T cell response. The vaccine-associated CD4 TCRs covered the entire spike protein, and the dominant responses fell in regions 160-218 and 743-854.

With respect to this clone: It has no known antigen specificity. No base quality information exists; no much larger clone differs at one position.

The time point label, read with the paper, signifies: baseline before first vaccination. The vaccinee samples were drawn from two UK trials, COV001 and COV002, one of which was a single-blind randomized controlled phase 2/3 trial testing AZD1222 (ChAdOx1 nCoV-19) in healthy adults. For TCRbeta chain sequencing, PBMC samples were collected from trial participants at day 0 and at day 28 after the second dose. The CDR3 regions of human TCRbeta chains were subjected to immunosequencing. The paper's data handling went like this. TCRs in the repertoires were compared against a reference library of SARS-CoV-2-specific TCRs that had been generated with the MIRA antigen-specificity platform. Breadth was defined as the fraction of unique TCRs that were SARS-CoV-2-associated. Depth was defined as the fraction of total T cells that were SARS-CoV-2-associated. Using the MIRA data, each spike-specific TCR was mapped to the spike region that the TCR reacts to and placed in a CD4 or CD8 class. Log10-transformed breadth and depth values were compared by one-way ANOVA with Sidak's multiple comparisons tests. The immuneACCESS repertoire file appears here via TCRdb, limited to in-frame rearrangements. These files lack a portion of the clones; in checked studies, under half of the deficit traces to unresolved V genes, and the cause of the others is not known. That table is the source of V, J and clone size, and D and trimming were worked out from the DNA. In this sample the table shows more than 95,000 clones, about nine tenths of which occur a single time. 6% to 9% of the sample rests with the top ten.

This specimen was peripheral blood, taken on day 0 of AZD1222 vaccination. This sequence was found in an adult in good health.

The DNA sequence reads TGCGCCAGCAGCTTGAAGGACAGGGAATCAGATACGCAGTATTTT. It specifies CASSLKDRESDTQYF. The chain employs TRBV5-1 and TRBJ2-3, with 8 middle bases fitting TRBD1. The germline V gene encodes CDR1 SGHRS and CDR2 YFSETQ. The CDR3 runs 15 residues from the cysteine to the phenylalanine. The CDR3 DNA has 45 bases and is translated from base 1. Relative to germline, V is missing 1 base and J is missing 4 bases, with 5 bases of the junction outside any gene match.